These 17 T cell receptor beta chains were sequenced from one sample in a study of T cells after yellow fever vaccination. TCRdb re-derived calls from the 5' RACE reads in MiXCR, one entry per CDR3 protein. This table holds about 170,000 distinct CDR3 sequences, roughly 9.6% found once. The starting material was CD8+ T cells sorted from PBMCs, obtained 15 days after the yellow fever booster vaccination. Source of these receptors: a man aged 18 to 30 who received the YFV17D yellow fever vaccine.

The V and J genes are TRBV7-2 and TRBJ2-3; TRBD2 aligns across 11 bases. V lost 1 base and J lost 6; bases outside the gene matches: 3. Germline V gene data show CDR1 as SGHTA and CDR2 as FQGNSA. This CDR3 is built from 15 residues. The CDR3 nucleotides are TGTGCCAGCAGCTTAGGGACTAGCGGGCTGGATACGCAGTATTTT. Translation: CASSLGTSGLDTQYF.

This clonotype was detected many times. The rearrangement uses TRBV20-1 and TRBJ1-1, with a possible D match to TRBD1 (6 bases). Trimming took off 5 bases at V and 2 bases at J, with 9 bases between the two ends. The germline gives CDR1 DFQATT, CDR2 SNEGSKA (reference sequence). The CDR3 loop spans 12 amino acids. CDR3 sequence (DNA): TGCAGTGCTCAACAGGGTAACACTGAAGCTTTCTTT. Protein product: CSAQQGNTEAFF.

V gene TRBV7-9 combines with J gene TRBJ1-5, with D possibly matching TRBD1 (5 bases). Per the germline V gene, CDR1 is SEHNR and CDR2 is FQNEAQ (reference sequence). The CDR3 is made up of 14 amino acids. V lost 8 bases and J lost 3, with 14 bases in between. This CDR3 is CASAGQGNNQPQHF. In DNA, the CDR3 is TGTGCCAGCGCCGGCCAGGGTAACAATCAGCCCCAGCATTTT.

This chain uses TRBV6-6 with TRBJ2-5; a weak D match, TRBD2 (5 bases). The CDR3 contains 16 residues. Trimming left V 5 bases short and J 5 bases short, with 21 bases between. Germline V gene lookup returns CDR1 MNHNY and CDR2 SVGAGI (reference sequence). The CDR3 spells CASSHLVAGSGETQYF. In DNA, the CDR3 is TGTGCCAGCAGTCACCTGGTGGCGGGTTCTGGTGAGACCCAGTACTTC.

This clonotype has just a few counts. The chain is built from TRBV18 and TRBJ2-3; D is unclear. The V end was cut by 0 bases, the J end by 2 bases, with 15 bases between. The CDR3 extends over 17 amino acids. Germline assignment: CDR1 KGHSH and CDR2 LQKENI. The CDR3 DNA follows: TGTGCCAGCTCACCACCCCCCAGGACCCCATCCACAGATACGCAGTATTTT. Translation gives CASSPPPRTPSTDTQYF.

This clonotype was counted between two and nine times. The J gene is TRBJ2-7, the V gene TRBV7-9; tentatively, D is TRBD1 or TRBD2 (5 bases each). This CDR3 has 14 amino acids. Trimming removed 1 base at V and 4 bases at J, with 11 bases between. Per the germline V gene, CDR1 is SEHNR and CDR2 is FQNEAQ (reference sequence). The CDR3 coding sequence is TGTGCCAGCAGCTTAGAGCGGTCAGGGTACGAGCAGTACGTC. It codes for CASSLERSGYEQYV.

This clonotype was detected many times. V and J are TRBV11-2 and TRBJ2-2, with D hard to call. The germline V and J ends were trimmed by 5 bases and 4 bases, with 8 bases remaining between them. The CDR3 has 13 residues. CDR1 SGHAT and CDR2 FQNNGV come from the germline V gene. CDR3 protein: CASSIPGTGELFF. The CDR3 DNA is TGTGCCAGCAGCATCCCGGGCACCGGGGAGCTGTTTTTT.

This clonotype was seen repeatedly, ten times or more. The gene calls are TRBV7-9 and TRBJ2-7; 7 bases are shared with TRBD1. The germline V gene encodes CDR1 SEHNR and CDR2 FQNEAQ (reference sequence). V trimming: 5 bases; J trimming: 0 bases; junction bases outside the gene matches: 4. The CDR3 runs 14 residues. CDR3 protein: CASSPPGGSYEQYV. The CDR3 nucleotides are TGTGCCAGCAGCCCGCCAGGGGGCTCCTACGAGCAGTACGTC.

This clonotype has a count of ten or more. The gene calls are TRBV11-1 and TRBJ2-4; the D gene is possibly TRBD2 (5 bases). Germline values: CDR1 SGHAT, CDR2 FQDESV (reference sequence). The CDR3 loop spans 12 amino acids. V dropped 4 bases and J dropped 9 bases, with 10 bases sitting between them. The CDR3 DNA is TGTGCCAGCAGCTCACTAGACGCCATTCAGTACTTC. Translated: CASSSLDAIQYF.

This clonotype showed up just a few times. J is TRBJ2-5 and V is TRBV5-5; D is perhaps TRBD1 (5 bases). This CDR3 is 14 amino acids long. V was clipped by 4 bases and J by 3 bases, with 13 bases between them. The germline V gene has CDR1 SGHKS and CDR2 YYEKEE (reference sequence). The CDR3 protein is CASSPSGLEETQYF. As DNA, the CDR3 is TGTGCCAGCAGCCCCTCAGGGCTTGAAGAGACCCAGTACTTC. The full variable domain, in which reference TRBV5-5 and TRBJ2-5 provide the parts outside the CDR3, is DAGVTQSPTHLIKTRGQQVTLRCSPISGHKSVSWYQQVLGQGPQFIFQYYEKEERGRGNFPDRFSARQFPNYSSELNVNALLLGDSALYLCASSPSGLEETQYFGPGTRLLVL.

This clonotype came up a few times. This sequence joins TRBV5-1 and TRBJ1-2; 9 bases match TRBD1. The V segment lost 0 bases and the J segment 8 bases; nucleotides outside the gene matches: 5. This CDR3 comprises 14 residues. Germline lookup yields CDR1 SGHRS and CDR2 YFSETQ. CDR3 loop: CASSLVGTGKGYTF. The CDR3, as DNA: TGCGCCAGCAGCTTGGTCGGGACAGGGAAAGGCTACACCTTC. Together with reference TRBV5-1 and TRBJ1-2, the CDR3 gives the full variable domain: KAGVTQTPRYLIKTRGQQVTLSCSPISGHRSVSWYQQTPGQGLQFLFEYFSETQRNKGNFPGRFSGRQFSNSRSEMNVSTLELGDSALYLCASSLVGTGKGYTFGSGTRLTVV.

This clonotype was seen only a few times. V gene TRBV27 combines with J gene TRBJ2-7, with a weak D call TRBD1 (6 bases). Germline assignment: CDR1 MNHEY and CDR2 SMNVEV (reference sequence). The CDR3 contains 15 residues. Trimming pared 5 bases from V and 4 bases from J, leaving 18 bases between. Written as DNA, the CDR3 is TGTGCCAGCAGTCCCTCCGGGACAAGTCCTTACGAGCAGTACTTC. The encoded protein is CASSPSGTSPYEQYF.

This clonotype was picked up many times. The chain couples TRBV12-3 or TRBV12-4 to TRBJ2-3; no clear D gene. V lost 4 bases and J lost 0, with 8 bases in between. The CDR3 extends over 14 amino acids. CDR3 coding DNA: TGTGCCAGCAGTTACGGCGGAAGCACAGATACGCAGTATTTT. Residues: CASSYGGSTDTQYF.

J is TRBJ2-6 and V is TRBV6-2 or TRBV6-3; D is ambiguous. The V gene lost 3 bases and the J gene lost 1 base, with 22 bases spanning the gap. CDR1 and CDR2 (germline): MNHEY, SVGEGT. The CDR3 contains 20 residues. For the CDR3, the DNA is TGTGCCAGCAGTTATATCTGGACCGAATCTTTATGGTCTGGGGCCAACGTCCTGACTTTC. Protein sequence: CASSYIWTESLWSGANVLTF.

The chain employs TRBV5-4 and TRBJ2-3; the match to TRBD2 covers 11 bases. Germline CDR1 reads SGHNT; CDR2 reads YYREEE (reference sequence). The CDR3 has 18 residues. The trim removed 1 base at V and 5 bases at J, leaving 12 bases unmatched. CDR3 loop: CASSLPGLAGPGKDTQYF. The CDR3 nucleotides are TGTGCCAGCAGCTTGCCAGGACTAGCGGGTCCGGGGAAAGATACGCAGTATTTT.

This clonotype was recorded many times. The chain links TRBV7-2 to TRBJ2-3, with D possibly TRBD2 on 5 matching bases. The V end lost 4 bases, the J end lost 9 bases, and 26 bases lay between the germline ends. This CDR3 comprises 17 residues. The germline V gene encodes CDR1 SGHTA and CDR2 FQGNSA. CDR3 in DNA: TGTGCCAGCAGCTCCCTGGATACCGACTACCCTCACGTAACGCAGTATTTT. Residues: CASSSLDTDYPHVTQYF.

As concerns this clonotype: At one end the junction does not follow the germline gene, possibly because of a read error. The chain couples TRBV10-3 to TRBJ1-5; tentatively, D is TRBD1 (5 bases). Germline V lookup: CDR1 ENHRY, CDR2 SYGVKD. CDR3 size: 15 residues. The CDR3 protein is CAVRPGTGINQPQHF. CDR3 bases: TGTGCCGTCAGACCCGGGACGGGAATTAATCAGCCCCAGCATTTT.